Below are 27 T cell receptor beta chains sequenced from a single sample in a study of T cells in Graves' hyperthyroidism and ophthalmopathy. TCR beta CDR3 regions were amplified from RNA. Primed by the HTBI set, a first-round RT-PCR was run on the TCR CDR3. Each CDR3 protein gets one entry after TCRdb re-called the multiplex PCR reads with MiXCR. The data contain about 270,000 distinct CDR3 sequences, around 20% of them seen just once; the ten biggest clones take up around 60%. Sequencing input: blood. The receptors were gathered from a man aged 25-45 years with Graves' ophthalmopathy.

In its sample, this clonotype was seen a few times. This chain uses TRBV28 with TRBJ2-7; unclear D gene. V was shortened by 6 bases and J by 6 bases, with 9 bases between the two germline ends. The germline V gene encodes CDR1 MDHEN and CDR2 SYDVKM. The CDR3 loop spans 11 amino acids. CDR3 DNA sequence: TGTGCCAGCAGCCTACTTTTCGAGCAGTACTTC. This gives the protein CASSLLFEQYF.

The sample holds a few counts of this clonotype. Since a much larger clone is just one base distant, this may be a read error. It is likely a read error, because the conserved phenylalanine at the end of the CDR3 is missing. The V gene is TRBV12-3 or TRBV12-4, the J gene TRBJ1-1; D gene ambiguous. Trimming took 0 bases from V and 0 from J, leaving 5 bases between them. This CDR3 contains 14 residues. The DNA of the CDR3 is TGTGCCAGCAGTTTAGCGGCTATGAACACTGAAGCTTTCCTT. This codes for CASSLAAMNTEAFL.

This CDR3 is CASSLFASGRNEQFF. The CDR3 nucleotides are TGTGCCAGCAGCTTATTCGCTAGCGGGAGGAATGAGCAGTTCTTC. The chain carries TRBV11-3 and TRBJ2-1; TRBD2 aligns across 11 bases. The V and J ends lost 2 bases and 7 bases, in that order; junction bases with no gene match: 4. The germline CDR1 and CDR2 sequences are SGHNT and YENEEA. The CDR3 has 15 residues.

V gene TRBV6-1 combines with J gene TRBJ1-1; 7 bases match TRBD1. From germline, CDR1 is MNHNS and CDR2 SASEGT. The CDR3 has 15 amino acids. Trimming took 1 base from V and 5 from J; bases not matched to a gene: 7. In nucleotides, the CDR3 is TGTGCCAGCAGTGAAGTACAGGGGCCGTGGACTGAAGCTTTCTTT. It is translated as CASSEVQGPWTEAFF.

The CDR3 reads CASSITGANEQFF. The CDR3 bases are TGTGCCAGTAGTATAACCGGGGCCAATGAGCAGTTCTTC. This sequence joins TRBV19 and TRBJ2-1; D is perhaps TRBD1 or TRBD2 (5 bases each). Trimming removed 2 bases from V and 6 bases from J, with 8 bases in between. Germline CDR1 reads LNHDA; CDR2 reads SQIVND (reference sequence). This CDR3 is 13 amino acids long.

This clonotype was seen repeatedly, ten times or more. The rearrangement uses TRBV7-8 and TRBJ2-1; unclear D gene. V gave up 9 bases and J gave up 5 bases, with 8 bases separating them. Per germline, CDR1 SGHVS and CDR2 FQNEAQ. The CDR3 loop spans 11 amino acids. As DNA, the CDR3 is TGTGCCAGACTCAGCGACAATGAGCAGTTCTTC. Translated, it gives CARLSDNEQFF.

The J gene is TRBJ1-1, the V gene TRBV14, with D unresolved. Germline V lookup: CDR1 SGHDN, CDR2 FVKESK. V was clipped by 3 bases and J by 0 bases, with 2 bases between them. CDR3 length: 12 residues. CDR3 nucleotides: TGTGCCAGCAGCCATATGAACACTGAAGCTTTCTTT. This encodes CASSHMNTEAFF.

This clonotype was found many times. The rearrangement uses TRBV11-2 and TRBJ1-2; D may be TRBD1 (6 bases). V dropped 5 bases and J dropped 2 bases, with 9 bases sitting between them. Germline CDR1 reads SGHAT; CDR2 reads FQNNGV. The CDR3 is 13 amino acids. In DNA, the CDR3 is TGTGCCAGCAGCCGGGACAAGAACTATGGCTACACCTTC. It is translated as CASSRDKNYGYTF.

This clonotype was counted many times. Here the CDR3 reads CSARAGLSAYEQYF. The CDR3 DNA reads TGCAGTGCTAGAGCGGGACTCTCGGCCTACGAGCAGTACTTC. The V and J genes are TRBV20-1 and TRBJ2-7, with D possibly being TRBD2 (6 bases). Trimming left V 1 base short and J 2 bases short, with 12 bases between. This CDR3 is 14 amino acids long. The germline V gene has CDR1 DFQATT and CDR2 SNEGSKA (reference sequence).

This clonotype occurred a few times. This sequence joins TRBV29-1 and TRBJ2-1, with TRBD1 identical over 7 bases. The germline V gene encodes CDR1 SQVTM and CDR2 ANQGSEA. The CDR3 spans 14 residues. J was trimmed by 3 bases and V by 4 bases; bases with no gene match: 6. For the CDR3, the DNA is TGCAGCGTTGGGACAGGACGAATCTACAATGAGCAGTTCTTC. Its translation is CSVGTGRIYNEQFF.

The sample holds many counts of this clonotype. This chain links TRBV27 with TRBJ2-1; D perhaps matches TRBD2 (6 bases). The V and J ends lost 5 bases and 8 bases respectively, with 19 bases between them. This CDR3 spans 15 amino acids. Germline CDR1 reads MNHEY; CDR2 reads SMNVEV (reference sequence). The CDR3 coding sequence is TGTGCCAGCAGTGATGCCGGGACTGGGGGACATGAGCAGTTCTTC. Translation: CASSDAGTGGHEQFF.

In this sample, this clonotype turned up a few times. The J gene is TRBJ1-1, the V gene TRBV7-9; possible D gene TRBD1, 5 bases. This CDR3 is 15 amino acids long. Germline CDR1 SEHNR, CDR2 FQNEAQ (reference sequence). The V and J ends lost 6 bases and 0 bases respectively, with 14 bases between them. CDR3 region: CASRPRGTMNTEAFF. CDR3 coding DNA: TGTGCCAGCAGGCCCCGAGGGACCATGAACACTGAAGCTTTCTTT.

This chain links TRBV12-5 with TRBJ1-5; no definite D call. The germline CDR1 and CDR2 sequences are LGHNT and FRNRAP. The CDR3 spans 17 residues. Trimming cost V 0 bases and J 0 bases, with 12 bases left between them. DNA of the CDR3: TGTGCTAGTGGTTTGGTACTGGAAGGGTCTAGCAATCAGCCCCAGCATTTT. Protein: CASGLVLEGSSNQPQHF.

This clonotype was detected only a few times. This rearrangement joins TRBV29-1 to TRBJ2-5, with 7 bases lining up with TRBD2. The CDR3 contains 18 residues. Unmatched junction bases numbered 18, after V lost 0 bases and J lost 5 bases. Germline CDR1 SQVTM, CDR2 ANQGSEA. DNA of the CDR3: TGCAGCGTTGAAGACTGGCAGTCCAGGGAGGGCAGGGATGAGACCCAGTACTTC. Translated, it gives CSVEDWQSREGRDETQYF.

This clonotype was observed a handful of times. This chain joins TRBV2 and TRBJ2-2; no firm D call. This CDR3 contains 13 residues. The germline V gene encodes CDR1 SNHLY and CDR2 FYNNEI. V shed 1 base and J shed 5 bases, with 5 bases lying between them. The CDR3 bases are TGTGCCAGCAGTGAAGGAGGTACCGGGGAGCTGTTTTTT. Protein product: CASSEGGTGELFF.

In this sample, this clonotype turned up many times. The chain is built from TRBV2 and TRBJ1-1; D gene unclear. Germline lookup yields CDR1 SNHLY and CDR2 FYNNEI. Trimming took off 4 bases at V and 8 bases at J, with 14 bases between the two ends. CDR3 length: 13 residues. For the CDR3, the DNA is TGTGCCAGCAGTGTTGATGCAGGCGCAGAAGCTTTCTTT. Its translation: CASSVDAGAEAFF.

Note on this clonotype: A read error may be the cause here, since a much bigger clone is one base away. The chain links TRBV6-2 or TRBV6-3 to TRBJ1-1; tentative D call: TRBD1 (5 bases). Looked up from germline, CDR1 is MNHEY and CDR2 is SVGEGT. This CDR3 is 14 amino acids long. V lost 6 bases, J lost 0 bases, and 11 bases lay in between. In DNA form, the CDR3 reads TGTGCCAGCAGACCCGGGACGGTGAACACTGAAGCTTTCTTT. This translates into CASRPGTVNTEAFF.

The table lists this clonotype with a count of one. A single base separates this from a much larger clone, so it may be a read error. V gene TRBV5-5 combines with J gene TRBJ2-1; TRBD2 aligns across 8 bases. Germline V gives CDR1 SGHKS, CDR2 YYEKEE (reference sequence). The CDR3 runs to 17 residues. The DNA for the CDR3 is TGTGCCAGCAGCTCGACCCGACTAGCGAGCGGATACAGTGAGCAGTTCTTC. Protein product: CASSSTRLASGYSEQFF. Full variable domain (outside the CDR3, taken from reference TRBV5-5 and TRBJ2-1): DAGVTQSPTHLIKTRGQQVTLRCSPISGHKSVSWYQQVLGQGPQFIFQYYEKEERGRGNFPDRFSARQFPNYSSELNVNALLLGDSALYLCASSSTRLASGYSEQFFGPGTRLTVL.

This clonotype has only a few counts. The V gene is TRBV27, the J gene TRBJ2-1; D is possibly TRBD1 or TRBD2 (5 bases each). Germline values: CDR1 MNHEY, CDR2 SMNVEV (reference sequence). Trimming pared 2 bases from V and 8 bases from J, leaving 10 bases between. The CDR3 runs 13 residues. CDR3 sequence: CASSLARDDEQFF. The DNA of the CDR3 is TGTGCCAGCAGTTTAGCCCGGGACGATGAGCAGTTCTTC.

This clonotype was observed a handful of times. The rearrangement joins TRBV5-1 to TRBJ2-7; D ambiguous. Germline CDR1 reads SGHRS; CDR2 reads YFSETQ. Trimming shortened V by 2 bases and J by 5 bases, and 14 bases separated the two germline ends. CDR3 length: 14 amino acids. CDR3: CASSFWTESNEQYF. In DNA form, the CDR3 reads TGCGCCAGCAGCTTCTGGACGGAGTCCAACGAGCAGTACTTC.

In nucleotides, the CDR3 is TGCAGTGCTCACGATACTGGAAACACCATATATTTT. This sequence encodes CSAHDTGNTIYF. This rearrangement joins TRBV20-1 to TRBJ1-3; no clear D. The germline CDR1 and CDR2 sequences are DFQATT and SNEGSKA (reference sequence). Trimming removed 5 bases from V and 2 bases from J, with 7 bases in between. CDR3 length equals 12 residues.

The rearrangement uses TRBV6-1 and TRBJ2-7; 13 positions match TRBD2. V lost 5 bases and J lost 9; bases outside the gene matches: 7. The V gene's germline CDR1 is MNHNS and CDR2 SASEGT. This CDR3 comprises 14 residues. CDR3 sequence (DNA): TGTGCCAGCAGTAAACCGGGACTAGCGGGATGGCAGTACTTC. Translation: CASSKPGLAGWQYF.

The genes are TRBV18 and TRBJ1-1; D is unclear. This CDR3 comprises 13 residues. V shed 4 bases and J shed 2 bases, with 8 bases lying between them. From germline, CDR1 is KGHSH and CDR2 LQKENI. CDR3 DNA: TGTGCCAGCTCACTCTGGAAAAACACTGAAGCTTTCTTT. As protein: CASSLWKNTEAFF.

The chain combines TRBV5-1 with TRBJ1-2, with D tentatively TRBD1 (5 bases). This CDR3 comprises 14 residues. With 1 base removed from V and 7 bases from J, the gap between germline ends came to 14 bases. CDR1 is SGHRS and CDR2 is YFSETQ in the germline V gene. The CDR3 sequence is CASSLRDGPGGYTF. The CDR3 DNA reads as TGCGCCAGCAGCTTGCGGGACGGCCCCGGTGGCTACACCTTC.

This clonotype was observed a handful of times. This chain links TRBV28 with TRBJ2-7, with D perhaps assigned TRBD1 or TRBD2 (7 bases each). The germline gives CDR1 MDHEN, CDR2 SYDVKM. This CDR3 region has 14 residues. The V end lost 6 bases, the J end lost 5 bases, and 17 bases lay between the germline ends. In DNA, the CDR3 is TGTGCCAGCAGAAGTTCAGGGGGGGAGGACGAGCAGTACTTC. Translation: CASRSSGGEDEQYF.

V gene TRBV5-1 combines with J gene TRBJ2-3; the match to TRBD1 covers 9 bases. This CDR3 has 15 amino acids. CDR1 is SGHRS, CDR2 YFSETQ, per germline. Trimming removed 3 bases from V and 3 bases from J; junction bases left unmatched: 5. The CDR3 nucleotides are TGCGCCAGCAGCTGGGGACAGGGTAATACAGATACGCAGTATTTT. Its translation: CASSWGQGNTDTQYF.

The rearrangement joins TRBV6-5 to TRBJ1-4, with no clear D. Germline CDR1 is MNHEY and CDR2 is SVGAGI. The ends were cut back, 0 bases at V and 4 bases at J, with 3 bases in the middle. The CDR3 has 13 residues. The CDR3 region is CASSYSNNEKLFF. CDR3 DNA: TGTGCCAGCAGTTACTCGAATAATGAAAAACTGTTTTTT.